The entry that follows covers one TCR beta chain sequence. Its antigen remains unidentified. Germline V gene data show CDR1 as SGHRS and CDR2 as YFSETQ. There are 20 residues in the CDR3. V gave up 4 bases and J gave up 5 bases; unmatched junction bases: 19. This entry is derived from a study of cytomegalovirus exposure and HLA in healthy donors. General observations from the study: Reports credit the classifier with highly specific, highly sensitive diagnosis of cytomegalovirus status. The listing of roughly 160 TCR beta chains classed them as cytomegalovirus-associated.

The table came from immunoSEQ multiplex PCR; TCRdb's copy has only in-frame clones and leaves some out. This sample has 100,000 or so clones, with around nine tenths found just once. Specimen: PBMCs. The gene calls are TRBV5-1 and TRBJ2-2; 11 bases match TRBD2. This receptor was obtained from a woman aged 30 to 39 in good health and CMV-seronegative. The CDR3, as DNA: TGCGCCAGCAGCCCCCACGGGCGGGGTACTAGCGGGAGTGGGACCGGGGAGCTGTTTTTT. This gives the protein CASSPHGRGTSGSGTGELFF.